Each of the 30 T cell receptor beta chains below was sequenced from the same sample in a study of coeliac disease. This table comes from immunoSEQ multiplex PCR, and its TCRdb copy is limited to in-frame clones, with some not included. The sample shows a few thousand clones, about three fifths of them seen only once. The sequencing sample was made of intraepithelial lymphocytes from the gut. The receptor source for this set is a woman under 30 with active celiac disease.

The rearrangement uses TRBV7-8 and TRBJ2-7, with 7 bases that match TRBD2. The junction had 16 bases not matched to a gene; V was cut back by 5 bases and J by 6 bases. Per germline, CDR1 SGHVS and CDR2 FQNEAQ. This CDR3 contains 16 residues. As DNA, the CDR3 is TGTGCCAGCAGCATCCTTCCGGCGGGAGTTCCCTCCGAGCAGTACTTC. The encoded protein is CASSILPAGVPSEQYF.

This chain joins TRBV7-9 and TRBJ2-4; weak D call: TRBD2 (6 bases). CDR1 SEHNR and CDR2 FQNEAQ come from the germline V gene (reference sequence). V was clipped by 5 bases and J by 10 bases, with 18 bases between them. The CDR3 is made up of 14 amino acids. The CDR3 sequence: CASSPGLPPRIQYF. The CDR3 nucleotides are TGTGCCAGCAGCCCGGGACTCCCCCCTAGAATTCAGTACTTC.

The genes are TRBV29-1 and TRBJ1-2; unclear D gene. The length of the CDR3 is 12 residues. Trimming removed 7 bases at V and 0 bases at J, with 9 bases between. Germline CDR1 and CDR2: SQVTM and ANQGSEA. The CDR3 DNA sequence: TGCAGCGCGGTATTTTCTAACTATGGCTACACCTTC. Its translation: CSAVFSNYGYTF.

The rearrangement joins TRBV5-1 to TRBJ2-1, with a possible D match to TRBD1 (5 bases). V lost 1 base to trimming and J lost 0 bases, with 8 bases between them. In germline, CDR1 is SGHRS, CDR2 YFSETQ. The CDR3 runs 15 residues. CDR3 residues: CASSLRGGSYNEQFF. CDR3 nucleotide sequence: TGCGCCAGCAGCTTGAGGGGCGGCTCCTACAATGAGCAGTTCTTC.

This chain connects TRBV27 to TRBJ2-1; 7 nucleotides agree with TRBD2. Trimming took 4 bases from V and 8 from J; bases not matched to a gene: 11. The germline V gene encodes CDR1 MNHEY and CDR2 SMNVEV (reference sequence). The CDR3 contains 15 residues. CDR3 amino acids: CASSSPPGGTDEQFF. The CDR3 DNA reads as TGTGCCAGCAGTTCCCCCCCCGGGGGGACCGATGAGCAGTTCTTC.

This clone was counted a few times. V is TRBV5-1 and J is TRBJ2-7, with TRBD2 identical over 8 bases. Germline-derived CDR1 and CDR2 are SGHRS and YFSETQ. Trimming at V came to 5 bases and at J to 2 bases, leaving 3 bases not matched to a gene. This CDR3 has 13 amino acids. The CDR3 region is CASRLADPYEQYF. The DNA of the CDR3 is TGCGCCAGCAGACTAGCGGACCCCTACGAGCAGTACTTC.

The chain combines TRBV27 with TRBJ2-1, with D perhaps matching TRBD2 (6 bases). The CDR3 has 14 amino acids. The V end was cut by 6 bases, the J end by 2 bases, with 11 bases between. Germline CDR1 and CDR2: MNHEY and SMNVEV (reference sequence). The CDR3 DNA reads TGTGCCAGCAGCACGGGAGCGGCCTACAATGAGCAGTTCTTC. This sequence encodes CASSTGAAYNEQFF.

The gene calls are TRBV4-1 and TRBJ2-7; D gene unclear. Trimming left V 1 base short and J 0 bases short, with 7 bases between. CDR3 size: 14 residues. Germline V gives CDR1 MGHRA, CDR2 YSYEKL. Here the CDR3 reads CASSQGRGSYEQYF. The CDR3 coding sequence is TGCGCCAGCAGCCAAGGTCGCGGCTCCTACGAGCAGTACTTC.

This clone was picked up one time. The genes are TRBV7-9 and TRBJ2-7; 7 nucleotides align to TRBD2. V lost 5 bases, J lost 3 bases, and 13 bases stayed unmatched. Germline loops: CDR1 SEHNR, CDR2 FQNEAQ (reference sequence). The CDR3 runs to 16 residues. CDR3 nucleotides: TGTGCCAGCAGCCCCCAGACTAGCAAGGGAAGCTACGAGCAGTACTTC. As protein: CASSPQTSKGSYEQYF.

This chain connects TRBV29-1 to TRBJ2-5; 12 positions agree with TRBD2. Germline CDR1 reads SQVTM; CDR2 reads ANQGSEA. V lost 0 bases and J lost 5; bases outside the gene matches: 7. The CDR3 covers 16 residues. DNA of the CDR3: TGCAGCGTTGAAGATTGGCTAGCGGGGGGGCCGGAGACCCAGTACTTC. Translation: CSVEDWLAGGPETQYF.

This clone was counted a few times. J is TRBJ2-7 and V is TRBV4-1, with a possible D match to TRBD1 (6 bases). With 0 bases removed from V and 3 bases from J, the gap between germline ends came to 33 bases. This CDR3 comprises 22 residues. In germline, CDR1 is MGHRA, CDR2 YSYEKL. This chain's CDR3 is CASSQDFQGFFGYGTLLYEQYF. Written as DNA, the CDR3 is TGCGCCAGCAGCCAAGATTTCCAGGGATTCTTTGGTTACGGGACACTACTCTACGAGCAGTACTTC.

This clone was seen just once. The V and J genes are TRBV10-3 and TRBJ2-1; possibly TRBD2 for D (6 bases). The CDR3 has 18 amino acids. Trimming left V 2 bases short and J 0 bases short, with 17 bases between. Germline V gene lookup returns CDR1 ENHRY and CDR2 SYGVKD. The CDR3 loop is CAISERTWTTRSYNEQFF. CDR3 coding DNA: TGTGCCATCAGTGAGCGCACCTGGACTACCCGCTCCTACAATGAGCAGTTCTTC.

The chain couples TRBV7-6 to TRBJ2-1; 9 bases match TRBD2. The CDR3 extends over 18 amino acids. The ends lost 5 bases at V and 0 bases at J; junction bases unmatched: 11. The V gene's germline CDR1 is SGHVS and CDR2 FNYEAQ. The CDR3 DNA follows: TGTGCCAGCAGCCCAGTGACTAGCGGCGGGGTCTCCTACAATGAGCAGTTCTTC. As protein: CASSPVTSGGVSYNEQFF.

V usage is TRBV6-4 and J usage is TRBJ1-2, with no clear D. Trimming removed 5 bases at V and 4 bases at J, with 17 bases between. The germline gives CDR1 MRHNA, CDR2 SNTAGT. CDR3 length: 15 amino acids. This CDR3 reads CASSLYHRLGYGYTF. Written as DNA, the CDR3 is TGTGCCAGCAGTCTATACCATCGTCTCGGCTATGGCTACACCTTC.

V is TRBV4-1 and J is TRBJ1-6, with D unclear. Germline values: CDR1 MGHRA, CDR2 YSYEKL. The CDR3 length is 17 residues. V was pared by 0 bases and J by 2 bases, with 11 bases between. The CDR3 reads CASSQEQVQPYNSPLHF. The CDR3 DNA is TGCGCCAGCAGCCAAGAGCAGGTCCAGCCCTATAATTCACCCCTCCACTTT.

The CDR3 here is CASSSQTTRSSYEQYF. CDR3 sequence (DNA): TGTGCCAGCAGTTCGCAGACGACTCGTAGCTCCTACGAGCAGTACTTC. The gene calls are TRBV28 and TRBJ2-7; no firm D call. The CDR3 has 16 residues. CDR1 and CDR2 (germline): MDHEN, SYDVKM. Trimming left V 4 bases short and J 0 bases short, with 16 bases between. The full variable domain, its missing parts supplied by reference TRBV28 and TRBJ2-7, is DVKVTQSSRYLVKRTGEKVFLECVQDMDHENMFWYRQDPGLGLRLIYFSYDVKMKEKGDIPEGYSVSREKKERFSLILESASTNQTSMYLCASSSQTTRSSYEQYFGPGTRLTVT.

Concerning this clone: At the DNA level, this CDR3 is encoded by other sequences in the same sample as well. This sequence joins TRBV9 and TRBJ2-7, with a weak D call TRBD2 (5 bases). V dropped 3 bases and J dropped 4 bases, with 5 bases sitting between them. The CDR3 is made up of 11 amino acids. CDR1 and CDR2 (germline): SGDLS, YYNGEE. The CDR3 DNA follows: TGTGCCAGCAGCGCGGGGTACGAGCAGTACTTC. Its protein product is CASSAGYEQYF.

By frequency in the sample, this clone is medium-sized. The V gene is TRBV19, the J gene TRBJ2-1, with TRBD2 matching 8 bases. The CDR3 spans 20 residues. Germline-derived CDR1 and CDR2 are LNHDA and SQIVND (reference sequence). After removal of 0 bases from V and 5 bases from J, the junction contained 18 bases not matched to a gene. CDR3 loop: CASSIDQGVSGREDDNEQFF. DNA for the CDR3: TGTGCCAGTAGTATAGATCAAGGGGTTTCTGGGCGGGAGGACGACAATGAGCAGTTCTTC.

The V call is TRBV2, the J call TRBJ2-1; the match to TRBD2 covers 14 bases. The CDR3 has 17 residues. Germline V CDR1 and CDR2: SNHLY, FYNNEI. V was pared by 4 bases and J by 2 bases, with 4 bases of the junction left unmatched. The chain's CDR3 is CASSGPTSGRAYNEQFF. In nucleotides, the CDR3 is TGTGCCAGCAGTGGCCCGACTAGCGGGAGGGCCTACAATGAGCAGTTCTTC.

V is TRBV2 and J is TRBJ2-2, with D uncertain. There are 13 residues in the CDR3. The germline V gene has CDR1 SNHLY and CDR2 FYNNEI. Trimming cost V 8 bases and J 1 base, with 8 bases left between them. Here the CDR3 DNA reads TGTGCCAGCTTAAGACAGAACACCGGGGAGCTGTTTTTT. This sequence encodes CASLRQNTGELFF.

This chain links TRBV4-1 with TRBJ2-1, with D hard to call. CDR3 length: 14 residues. Trimming removed 0 bases from V and 10 bases from J, with 13 bases in between. Per the germline V gene, CDR1 is MGHRA and CDR2 is YSYEKL. For the CDR3, the DNA is TGCGCCAGCAGCCAAGAGGCGCTAGTTGACGAGCAGTTCTTC. Residues: CASSQEALVDEQFF.

The CDR3 DNA follows: TGTGCCAGCAGCCTTAGACCGGGACTAGCGGGAGTGATCACAGATACGCAGTATTTT. Translating it yields CASSLRPGLAGVITDTQYF. The chain recombines TRBV12-1 with TRBJ2-3; the D segment call TRBD2 is taken from the table without a DNA check. TRBV12-1 is a pseudogene segment. There are 19 residues in the CDR3.

The rearrangement joins TRBV5-1 to TRBJ1-1, with 9 bases identical to TRBD1. In germline, CDR1 is SGHRS, CDR2 YFSETQ. This CDR3 is 15 amino acids long. V lost 4 bases, J lost 4 bases, and 8 bases stayed unmatched. In DNA form, the CDR3 reads TGCGCCAGCAGCCCGGACAGGGGTTTTGGCACTGAAGCTTTCTTT. Translated: CASSPDRGFGTEAFF.

The rearrangement joins TRBV10-3 to TRBJ2-7; possibly TRBD1 for D (5 bases). Germline V gene data show CDR1 as ENHRY and CDR2 as SYGVKD. V shed 3 bases and J shed 2 bases, with 11 bases lying between them. CDR3 size: 14 residues. CDR3 nucleotide sequence: TGTGCCATCAGTGATTGGGGCCCGCCCTACGAGCAGTACTTC. The encoded protein is CAISDWGPPYEQYF.

CDR3 DNA: TGCGCCAGCAGCCTTCTAAGCGGGAGGGTGGCGGACGAGCAGTACTTC. This gives the protein CASSLLSGRVADEQYF. This chain connects TRBV5-1 to TRBJ2-7, with 10 bases that match TRBD2. This CDR3 has 16 amino acids. Germline CDR1 reads SGHRS; CDR2 reads YFSETQ. J was trimmed by 5 bases and V by 4 bases; bases with no gene match: 12.

DNA of the CDR3: TGTGCCAGCAGTCCAATCAGGGTTAATACTGAAGCTTTCTTT. Amino acid sequence: CASSPIRVNTEAFF. The V gene is TRBV6-5, the J gene TRBJ1-1; TRBD1 is a possible D gene (5 bases). Between the trimmed V and J ends, which lost 5 bases and 5 bases, there was a span of 15 bases. Germline-derived CDR1 and CDR2 are MNHEY and SVGAGI. The length of the CDR3 is 14 residues.

The chain recombines TRBV10-3 with TRBJ1-2, with 9 bases identical to TRBD1. The CDR3 spans 15 residues. V lost 6 bases and J lost 4; bases outside the gene matches: 9. CDR1 is ENHRY, CDR2 SYGVKD, per germline. The CDR3 DNA follows: TGTGCCATCAGCCGGACAGGGGTTATTCTCTATGGCTACACCTTC. Protein product: CAISRTGVILYGYTF.

The chain carries TRBV28 and TRBJ1-5, with 7 bases matching TRBD1. The CDR3 is 18 amino acids. With V trimmed by 3 bases and J by 1 base, 12 bases remained unmatched. Looked up from germline, CDR1 is MDHEN and CDR2 is SYDVKM. The CDR3 nucleotides read TGTGCCAGCAGTTTTTATCATAGGGGGCGTTGGAGCAATCAGCCCCAGCATTTT. This gives the protein CASSFYHRGRWSNQPQHF.

This clone was seen a few times. This chain uses TRBV7-8 with TRBJ1-1; 7 positions match TRBD1. Per germline, CDR1 SGHVS and CDR2 FQNEAQ. V lost 5 bases and J lost 3; bases outside the gene matches: 15. This CDR3 spans 17 amino acids. The CDR3 reads CASSIWTGWGRDTEAFF. CDR3 nucleotide sequence: TGTGCCAGCAGCATCTGGACAGGTTGGGGACGAGACACTGAAGCTTTCTTT.

The J gene is TRBJ1-5, the V gene TRBV5-1; 9 nucleotides match TRBD1. The CDR3 has 15 amino acids. Per germline, CDR1 SGHRS and CDR2 YFSETQ. V lost 5 bases, J lost 1 base, and 4 bases stayed unmatched. The CDR3 reads CASRTGTGSNQPQHF. In nucleotides, the CDR3 is TGCGCCAGCAGAACCGGGACAGGGAGCAATCAGCCCCAGCATTTT.